Reported below is one TCR beta chain. The antigen remains unidentified. The data originate from a study of T-cell memory formation after mild COVID-19. MiXCR, run by TCRdb on the 5' RACE reads, gives a single entry per CDR3 protein. The sample holds some 250,000 distinct CDR3 sequences, 7.5% to 10% seen once. Findings of the study overall: Pre-infection memory harbored some responding clones, suggesting cross-reactive memory joined. Later expanders leaned toward CD4+, whereas clones contracting from day 15 to 85 were balanced CD4/CD8.

This clonotype originated in a man aged 18 to 29 who had mild COVID-19 (a few samples of this study predate the infection). Cell type and time point are not known. Sample: PBMCs or a T cell subset sorted from them (not recorded which).

This CDR3 reads CASDVREKLQETQYF. The CDR3 DNA is TGTGCCAGCGACGTAAGAGAGAAGCTCCAGGAGACCCAGTACTTC. The chain carries TRBV7-9 and TRBJ2-5; D uncertain. The CDR3 runs 15 residues. Trimming removed 8 bases at V and 5 bases at J, with 21 bases between. Germline loops: CDR1 SEHNR, CDR2 FQNEAQ (reference sequence).